The clone carrying this TCR beta chain came up once. TCRdb's table, derived via immunoSEQ multiplex PCR, lists solely in-frame clones and lacks some. This repertoire shows over 25,000 clones, more than 70% found once; its top ten account for about 17%. The data derive from a study of sequential checkpoint blockade in melanoma. Looking at the study overall: Maintenance nivolumab came after either treatment sequence.

The treatment is: randomized to nivolumab then ipilimumab (arm A) or the reverse (arm B). The germline gives CDR1 MNHNY, CDR2 SVGAGI (reference sequence). The CDR3 runs 15 residues. Losses at the gene ends were 4 bases for V and 4 bases for J; bases not matched to a gene: 7. The genes are TRBV6-6 and TRBJ1-1, with TRBD1 matching over 9 bases. The source is a human donor with melanoma. This specimen was CD8+ T cells sorted from blood (inferred from file names), taken from a patient given nivolumab and ipilimumab in sequence. CDR3 coding DNA: TGTGCCAGCAGTTTAACAGGGGGCGACGTCACTGAAGCTTTCTTT. This translates into CASSLTGGDVTEAFF.